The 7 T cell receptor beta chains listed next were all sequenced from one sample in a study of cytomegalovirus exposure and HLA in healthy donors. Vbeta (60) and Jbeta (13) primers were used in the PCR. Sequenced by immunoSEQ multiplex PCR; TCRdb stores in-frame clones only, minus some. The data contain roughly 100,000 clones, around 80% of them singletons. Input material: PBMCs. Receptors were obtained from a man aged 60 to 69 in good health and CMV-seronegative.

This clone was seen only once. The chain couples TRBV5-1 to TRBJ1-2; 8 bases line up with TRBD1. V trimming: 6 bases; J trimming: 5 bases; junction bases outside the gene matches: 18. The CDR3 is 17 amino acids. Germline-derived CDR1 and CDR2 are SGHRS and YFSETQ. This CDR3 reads CASNWDPGQGSMYGYTF. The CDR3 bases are TGCGCCAGCAACTGGGACCCCGGACAGGGAAGTATGTATGGCTACACCTTC.

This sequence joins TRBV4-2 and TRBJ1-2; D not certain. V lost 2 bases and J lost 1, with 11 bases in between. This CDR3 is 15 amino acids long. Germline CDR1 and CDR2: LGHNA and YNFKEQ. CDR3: CASSQLSGLNYGYTF. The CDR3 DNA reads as TGTGCCAGCAGCCAACTTTCAGGTCTTAACTATGGCTACACCTTC.

CDR3 sequence: CASSFQAAETQYF. The CDR3 region has the DNA TGTGCCAGCAGTTTCCAGGCAGCCGAGACCCAGTACTTC. The chain joins TRBV28 to TRBJ2-5; no firm D call. The CDR3 length is 13 residues. V lost 3 bases and J 5 bases, leaving 10 bases between the germline ends. Per the germline V gene, CDR1 is MDHEN and CDR2 is SYDVKM.

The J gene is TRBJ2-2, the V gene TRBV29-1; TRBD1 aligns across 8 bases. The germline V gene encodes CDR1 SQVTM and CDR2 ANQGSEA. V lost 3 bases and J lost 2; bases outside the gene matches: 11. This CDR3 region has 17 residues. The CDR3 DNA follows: TGCAGCGTTGAGAAGGTTGGACAGGGTAGTAACACCGGGGAGCTGTTTTTT. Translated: CSVEKVGQGSNTGELFF.

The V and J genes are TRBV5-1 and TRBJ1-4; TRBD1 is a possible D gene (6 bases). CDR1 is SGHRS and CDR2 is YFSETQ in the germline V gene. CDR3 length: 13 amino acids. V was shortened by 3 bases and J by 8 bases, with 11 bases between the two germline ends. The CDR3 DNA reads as TGCGCCAGCAGCTGGGGGGGCGAGGAAAAACTGTTTTTT. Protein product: CASSWGGEEKLFF.

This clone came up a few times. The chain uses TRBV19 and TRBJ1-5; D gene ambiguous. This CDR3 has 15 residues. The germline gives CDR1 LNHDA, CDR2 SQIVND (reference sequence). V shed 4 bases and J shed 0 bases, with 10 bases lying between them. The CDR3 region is CASSTWADSNQPQHF. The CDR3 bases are TGTGCCAGTAGTACCTGGGCCGATAGCAATCAGCCCCAGCATTTT. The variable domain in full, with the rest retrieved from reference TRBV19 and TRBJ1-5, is DGGITQSPKYLFRKEGQNVTLSCEQNLNHDAMYWYRQDPGQGLRLIYYSQIVNDFQKGDIAEGYSVSREKKESFPLTVTSAQKNPTAFYLCASSTWADSNQPQHFGDGTRLSIL.

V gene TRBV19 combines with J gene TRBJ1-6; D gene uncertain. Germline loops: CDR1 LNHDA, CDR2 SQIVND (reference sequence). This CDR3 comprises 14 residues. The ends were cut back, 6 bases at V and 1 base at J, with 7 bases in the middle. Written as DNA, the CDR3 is TGTGCCAGTAGCCAAACATCCTATAATTCACCCCTCCACTTT. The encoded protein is CASSQTSYNSPLHF.